This T cell receptor beta chain was profiled in a study of technical replicates of blood from a handful of donors. Only in-frame clones appear in the TCRdb table, and some are missing; sequencing was by immunoSEQ multiplex PCR. The sample contains about 88,000 clones, roughly 94% of which appear only once. The sample consisted of T cells isolated from PBMCs. This TCR was sampled from a human donor in good health.

In DNA, the CDR3 is TGTGCCAGCAGTGTCGTCCGAGAGACCCAGTACTTC. Amino acids: CASSVVRETQYF. V is TRBV6-1 and J is TRBJ2-5, with D unresolved. This CDR3 region has 12 residues. Germline CDR1 and CDR2: MNHNS and SASEGT. V lost 4 bases and J 4 bases, leaving 7 bases between the germline ends.